These T cell receptor beta chains were read from a single sample in a study of cytomegalovirus exposure and HLA in healthy donors. Generated by immunoSEQ multiplex PCR, the TCRdb table keeps only in-frame clones and is missing some. Altogether 120,000 or so clones are present, 75% to 90% being singletons, with the ten largest covering about 1%. The sequenced sample was PBMCs. These receptors were collected from a young woman in good health and CMV-seronegative. Both conserved end residues are part of each CDR3. The order of the fields is clone size, D gene, J gene, V gene, CDR3 protein. The D gene is left open where the match is weak. Size is omitted from some rows. Given values are once, few, many or a class for expanded clones.

abundance: -
d_gene: -
j_gene: TRBJ2-3
v_gene: TRBV5-1
CDR3aa: CASSRNQPYTDTQYF

abundance: -
d_gene: TRBD1
j_gene: TRBJ2-7
v_gene: TRBV28
CDR3aa: CASSFTGTGTHEQYF

abundance: -
d_gene: TRBD1
j_gene: TRBJ1-2
v_gene: TRBV14
CDR3aa: CASSLDRDGYTF

abundance: -
d_gene: TRBD1
j_gene: TRBJ2-6
v_gene: TRBV5-1
CDR3aa: CASSFQGASGANVLTF

abundance: -
d_gene: TRBD2
j_gene: TRBJ2-6
v_gene: TRBV30
CDR3aa: CALARGDSGANVLTF

abundance: -
d_gene: -
j_gene: TRBJ2-7
v_gene: TRBV27
CDR3aa: CASSSERTYEQYF

abundance: -
d_gene: -
j_gene: TRBJ2-1
v_gene: TRBV11-2
CDR3aa: CASERGGNEQFF

abundance: -
d_gene: -
j_gene: TRBJ1-5
v_gene: TRBV29-1
CDR3aa: CSVKLGGNNQPQHF

abundance: -
d_gene: -
j_gene: TRBJ2-5
v_gene: TRBV5-4
CDR3aa: CASSLAGSGTFQETQYF

abundance: -
d_gene: -
j_gene: TRBJ2-3
v_gene: TRBV6-4
CDR3aa: CASSDGGASDTQYF

abundance: once
d_gene: TRBD1
j_gene: TRBJ1-3
v_gene: TRBV29-1
CDR3aa: CSVRSGGSGNTIYF

abundance: -
d_gene: -
j_gene: TRBJ1-4
v_gene: TRBV7-9
CDR3aa: CASSLIGARGKLFF

abundance: few
d_gene: TRBD1
j_gene: TRBJ1-2
v_gene: TRBV2
CDR3aa: CASTTRDSPYGYTF

abundance: -
d_gene: TRBD1
j_gene: TRBJ2-2
v_gene: TRBV5-4
CDR3aa: CASSIRDRGGGELFF

abundance: -
d_gene: TRBD2
j_gene: TRBJ2-1
v_gene: TRBV5-1
CDR3aa: CASSAGTSTSPGEQFF

abundance: -
d_gene: TRBD1
j_gene: TRBJ2-3
v_gene: TRBV29-1
CDR3aa: CSETTGGGADTQYF

abundance: -
d_gene: -
j_gene: TRBJ2-3
v_gene: TRBV18
CDR3aa: CASSPPSTDTQYF

abundance: -
d_gene: -
j_gene: TRBJ1-4
v_gene: TRBV5-1
CDR3aa: CASSLAPGVDEKLFF

abundance: -
d_gene: -
j_gene: TRBJ2-5
v_gene: TRBV30
CDR3aa: CAWSVASEETQYF

abundance: -
d_gene: TRBD2
j_gene: TRBJ2-5
v_gene: TRBV7-2
CDR3aa: CASSLQEGLAEQETQYF

abundance: few
d_gene: -
j_gene: TRBJ1-1
v_gene: TRBV7-6
CDR3aa: CASSLEGVITEAFF